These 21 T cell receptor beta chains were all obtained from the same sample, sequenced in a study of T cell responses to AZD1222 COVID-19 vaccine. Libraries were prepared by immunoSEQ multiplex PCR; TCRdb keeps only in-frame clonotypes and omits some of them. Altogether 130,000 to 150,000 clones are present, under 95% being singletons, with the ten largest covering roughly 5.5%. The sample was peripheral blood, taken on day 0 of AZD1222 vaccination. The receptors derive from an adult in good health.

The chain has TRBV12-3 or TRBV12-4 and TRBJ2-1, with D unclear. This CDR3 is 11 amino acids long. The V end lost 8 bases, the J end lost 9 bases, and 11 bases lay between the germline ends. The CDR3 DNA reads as TGTGCCAGCGTTCTGGGCGGTGAGCAGTTCTTC. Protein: CASVLGGEQFF.

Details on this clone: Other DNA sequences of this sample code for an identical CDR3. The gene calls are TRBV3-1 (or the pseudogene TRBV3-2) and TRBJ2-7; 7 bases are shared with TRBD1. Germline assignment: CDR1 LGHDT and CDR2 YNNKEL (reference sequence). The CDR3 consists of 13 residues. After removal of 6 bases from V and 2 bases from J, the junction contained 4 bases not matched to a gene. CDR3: CASSPTGTYEQYF. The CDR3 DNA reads TGTGCCAGCAGTCCGACAGGGACCTACGAGCAGTACTTC.

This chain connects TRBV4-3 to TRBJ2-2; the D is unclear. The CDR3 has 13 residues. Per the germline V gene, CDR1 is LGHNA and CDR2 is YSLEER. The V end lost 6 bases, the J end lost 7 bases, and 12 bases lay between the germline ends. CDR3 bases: TGCGCCAGCAGTCGGACGGGTGGCGGGGAGCTGTTTTTT. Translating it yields CASSRTGGGELFF.

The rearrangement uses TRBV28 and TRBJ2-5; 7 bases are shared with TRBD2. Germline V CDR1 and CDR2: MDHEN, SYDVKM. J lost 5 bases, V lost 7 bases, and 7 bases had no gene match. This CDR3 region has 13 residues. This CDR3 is CASTWGGRETQYF. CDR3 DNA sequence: TGTGCCAGCACCTGGGGGGGTCGGGAGACCCAGTACTTC.

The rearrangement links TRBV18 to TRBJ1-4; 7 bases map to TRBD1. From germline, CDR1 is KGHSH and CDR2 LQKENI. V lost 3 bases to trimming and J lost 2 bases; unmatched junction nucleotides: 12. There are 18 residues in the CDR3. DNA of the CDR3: TGTGCCAGCTCACCTGCATGGGGAAGGGGGCCGACTAATGAAAAACTGTTTTTT. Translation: CASSPAWGRGPTNEKLFF.

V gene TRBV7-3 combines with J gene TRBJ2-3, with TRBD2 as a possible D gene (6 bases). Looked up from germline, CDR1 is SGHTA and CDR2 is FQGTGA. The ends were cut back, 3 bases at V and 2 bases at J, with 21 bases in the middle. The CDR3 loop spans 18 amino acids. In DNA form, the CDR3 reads TGTGCCAGCAGCTTGGGGCGGGACCCCCATCGGGCCACAGATACGCAGTATTTT. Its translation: CASSLGRDPHRATDTQYF.

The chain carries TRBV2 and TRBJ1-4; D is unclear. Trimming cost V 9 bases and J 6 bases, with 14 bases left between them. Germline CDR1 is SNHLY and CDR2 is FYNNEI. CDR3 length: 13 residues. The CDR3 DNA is TGTGCCAGAAGAGGTGAAGTGGATGAAAAACTGTTTTTT. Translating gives CARRGEVDEKLFF.

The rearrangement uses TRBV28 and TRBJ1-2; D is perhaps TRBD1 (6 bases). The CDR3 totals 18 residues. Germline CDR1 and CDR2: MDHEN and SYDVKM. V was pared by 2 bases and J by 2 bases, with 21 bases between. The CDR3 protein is CASSLEGGMSMGNYGYTF. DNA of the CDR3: TGTGCCAGCAGTTTAGAGGGGGGGATGTCTATGGGGAACTATGGCTACACCTTC.

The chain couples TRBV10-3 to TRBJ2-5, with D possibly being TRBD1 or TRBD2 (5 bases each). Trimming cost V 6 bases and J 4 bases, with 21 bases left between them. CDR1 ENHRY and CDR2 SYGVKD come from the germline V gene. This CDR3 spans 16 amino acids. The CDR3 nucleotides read TGTGCCATCAGGTCCGGTTGGGGTCGGGGCGTAGAGACCCAGTACTTC. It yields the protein CAIRSGWGRGVETQYF.

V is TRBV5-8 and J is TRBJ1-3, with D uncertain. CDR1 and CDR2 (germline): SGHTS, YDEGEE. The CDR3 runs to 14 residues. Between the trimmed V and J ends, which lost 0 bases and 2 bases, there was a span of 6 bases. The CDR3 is CASSLDGTGNTIYF. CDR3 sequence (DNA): TGTGCCAGCAGCTTGGACGGAACTGGAAACACCATATATTTT.

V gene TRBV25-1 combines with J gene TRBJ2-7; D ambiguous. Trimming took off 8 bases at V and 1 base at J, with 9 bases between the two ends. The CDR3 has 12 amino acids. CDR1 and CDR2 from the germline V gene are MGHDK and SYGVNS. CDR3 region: CASATPSYEQYF. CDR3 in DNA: TGTGCCAGCGCCACCCCTTCCTACGAGCAGTACTTC.

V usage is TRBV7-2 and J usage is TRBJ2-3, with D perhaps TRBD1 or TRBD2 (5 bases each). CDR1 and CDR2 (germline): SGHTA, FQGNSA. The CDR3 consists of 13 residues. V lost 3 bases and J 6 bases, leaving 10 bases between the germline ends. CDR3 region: CASSFEEGDTQYF. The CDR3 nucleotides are TGTGCCAGCAGCTTCGAAGAGGGGGATACGCAGTATTTT.

DNA for the CDR3: TGTGCCAGCAGCTTGGGCGAGAACACCGGGGAGCTGTTTTTT. Its protein product is CASSLGENTGELFF. The chain links TRBV5-4 to TRBJ2-2; D unclear. In germline, CDR1 is SGHNT, CDR2 YYREEE (reference sequence). This CDR3 is built from 14 residues. V was cut by 0 bases and J by 1 base, with 4 bases left in between.

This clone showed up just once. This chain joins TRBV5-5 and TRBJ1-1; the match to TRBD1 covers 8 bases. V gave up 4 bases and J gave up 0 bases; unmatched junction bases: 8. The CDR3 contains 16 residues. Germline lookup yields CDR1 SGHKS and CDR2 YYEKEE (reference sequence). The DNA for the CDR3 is TGTGCCAGCAGCCCCGGGACAGGCTACCTGAACACTGAAGCTTTCTTT. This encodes CASSPGTGYLNTEAFF.

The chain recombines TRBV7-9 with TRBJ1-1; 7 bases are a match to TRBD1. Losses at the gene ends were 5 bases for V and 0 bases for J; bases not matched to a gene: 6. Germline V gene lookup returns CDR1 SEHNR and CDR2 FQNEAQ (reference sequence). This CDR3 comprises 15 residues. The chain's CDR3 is CASSPETGLNTEAFF. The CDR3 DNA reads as TGTGCCAGCAGCCCCGAGACAGGGTTGAACACTGAAGCTTTCTTT.

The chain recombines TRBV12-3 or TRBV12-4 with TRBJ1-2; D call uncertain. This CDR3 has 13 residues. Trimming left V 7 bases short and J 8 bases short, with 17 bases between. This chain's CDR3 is CASTLSGLKGYTF. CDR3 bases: TGTGCCAGCACTTTGTCGGGTCTGAAGGGCTACACCTTC.

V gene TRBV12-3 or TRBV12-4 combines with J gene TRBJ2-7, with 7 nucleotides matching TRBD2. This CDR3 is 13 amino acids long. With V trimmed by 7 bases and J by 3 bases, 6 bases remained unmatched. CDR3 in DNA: TGTGCCAGCACTCGAGCGGGGTTCTACGAGCAGTACTTC. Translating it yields CASTRAGFYEQYF.

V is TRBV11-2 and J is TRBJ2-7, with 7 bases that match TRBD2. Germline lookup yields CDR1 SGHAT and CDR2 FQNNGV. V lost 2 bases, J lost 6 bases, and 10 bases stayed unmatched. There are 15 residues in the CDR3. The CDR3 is CASSLSGGREGEQYF. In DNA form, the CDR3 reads TGTGCCAGCAGCTTATCGGGAGGTCGTGAGGGCGAGCAGTACTTC.

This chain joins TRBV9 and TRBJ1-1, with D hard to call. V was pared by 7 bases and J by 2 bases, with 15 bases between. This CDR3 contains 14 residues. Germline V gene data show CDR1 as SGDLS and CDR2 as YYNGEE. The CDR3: CASSRGETNTEAFF. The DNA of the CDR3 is TGTGCCAGCTCCCGTGGTGAAACCAACACTGAAGCTTTCTTT. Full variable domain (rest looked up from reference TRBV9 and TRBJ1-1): DSGVTQTPKHLITATGQRVTLRCSPRSGDLSVYWYQQSLDQGLQFLIQYYNGEERAKGNILERFSAQQFPDLHSELNLSSLELGDSALYFCASSRGETNTEAFFGQGTRLTVV.

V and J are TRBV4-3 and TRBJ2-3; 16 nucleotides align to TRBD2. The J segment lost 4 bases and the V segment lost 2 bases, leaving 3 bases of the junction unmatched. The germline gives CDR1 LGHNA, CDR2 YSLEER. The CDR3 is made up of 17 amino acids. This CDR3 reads CASSQRGTSGRADTQYF. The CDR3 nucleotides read TGCGCCAGCAGCCAAAGAGGGACTAGCGGGAGGGCAGATACGCAGTATTTT.

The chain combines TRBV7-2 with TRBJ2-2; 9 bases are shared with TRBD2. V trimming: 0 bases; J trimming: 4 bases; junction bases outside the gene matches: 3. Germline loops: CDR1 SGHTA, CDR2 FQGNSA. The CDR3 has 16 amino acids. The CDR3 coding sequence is TGTGCCAGCAGCTTAGCGAAACTAGCGGGCACCGGGGAGCTGTTTTTT. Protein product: CASSLAKLAGTGELFF.